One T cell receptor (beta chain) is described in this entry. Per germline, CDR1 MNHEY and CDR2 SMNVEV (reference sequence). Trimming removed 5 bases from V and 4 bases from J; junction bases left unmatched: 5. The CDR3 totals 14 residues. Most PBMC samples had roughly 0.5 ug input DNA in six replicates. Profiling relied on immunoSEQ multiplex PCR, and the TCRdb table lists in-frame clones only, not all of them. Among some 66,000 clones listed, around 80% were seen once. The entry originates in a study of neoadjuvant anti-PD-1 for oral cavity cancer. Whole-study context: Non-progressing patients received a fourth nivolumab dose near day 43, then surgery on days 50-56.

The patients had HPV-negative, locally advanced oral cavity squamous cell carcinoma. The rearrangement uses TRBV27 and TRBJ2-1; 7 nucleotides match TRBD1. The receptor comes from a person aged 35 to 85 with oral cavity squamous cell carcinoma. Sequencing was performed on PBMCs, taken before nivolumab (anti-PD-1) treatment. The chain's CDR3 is CASSRRQGYNEQFF. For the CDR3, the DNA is TGTGCCAGCAGTAGGCGACAGGGATACAATGAGCAGTTCTTC.